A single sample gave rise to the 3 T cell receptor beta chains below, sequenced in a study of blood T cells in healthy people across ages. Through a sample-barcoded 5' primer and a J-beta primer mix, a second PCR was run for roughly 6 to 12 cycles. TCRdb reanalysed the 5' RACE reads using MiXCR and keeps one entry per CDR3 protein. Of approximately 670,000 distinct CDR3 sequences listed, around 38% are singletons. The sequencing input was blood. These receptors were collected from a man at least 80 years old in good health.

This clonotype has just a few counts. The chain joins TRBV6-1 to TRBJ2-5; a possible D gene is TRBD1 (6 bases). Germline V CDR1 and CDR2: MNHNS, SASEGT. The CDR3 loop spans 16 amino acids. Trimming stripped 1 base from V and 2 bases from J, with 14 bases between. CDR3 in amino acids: CASSEGQAILQETQYF. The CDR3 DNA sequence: TGTGCCAGCAGTGAAGGACAGGCGATACTACAAGAGACCCAGTACTTC.

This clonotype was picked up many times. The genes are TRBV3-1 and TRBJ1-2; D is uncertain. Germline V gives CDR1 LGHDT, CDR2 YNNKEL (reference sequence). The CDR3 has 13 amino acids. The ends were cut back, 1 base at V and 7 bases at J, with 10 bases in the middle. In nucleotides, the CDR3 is TGTGCCAGCAGCCAAGGACGCGGGTCTGGCTACACCTTC. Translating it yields CASSQGRGSGYTF.

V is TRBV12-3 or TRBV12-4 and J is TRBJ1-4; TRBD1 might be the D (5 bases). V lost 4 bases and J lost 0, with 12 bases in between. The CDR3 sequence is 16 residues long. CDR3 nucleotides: TGTGCCAGCAGTTACCCGGACACTACAACTAATGAAAAACTGTTTTTT. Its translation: CASSYPDTTTNEKLFF.